The 30 T cell receptor beta chains in this list originate from one sample, sequenced in a study of shared clonotypes between healthy human individuals. Sequenced by immunoSEQ multiplex PCR; TCRdb stores in-frame clones only, minus some. The sample lists approximately 2,000,000 clones, around 92% seen once, with approximately 0.4% in the top ten. Material for sequencing was naive CD4+ T cells from PBMCs. Subset meaning: CD45RA+ positively selected. All receptors derive from a man aged 18 to 30 in good health. Some clones in this sample may be carry-over from other donors' samples.

This chain uses TRBV18 with TRBJ1-1; D may be TRBD1 (6 bases). Germline V gives CDR1 KGHSH, CDR2 LQKENI. CDR3 size: 14 residues. Trimming stripped 3 bases from V and 3 bases from J, with 11 bases between. The CDR3 DNA reads TGTGCCAGCTCACCCTCACAGGGTGACACTGAAGCTTTCTTT. It codes for CASSPSQGDTEAFF.

The CDR3 nucleotides are TGTGCCAGCAGCTTCGGTCTAGAGAACACCGGGGAGCTGTTTTTT. It translates to CASSFGLENTGELFF. The V call is TRBV7-2, the J call TRBJ2-2, with D unclear. CDR1 is SGHTA and CDR2 is FQGNSA in the germline V gene. CDR3 length: 15 residues. V lost 3 bases to trimming and J lost 1 base, with 9 bases between them.

J is TRBJ2-5 and V is TRBV11-2; no reliable D call. The V gene's germline CDR1 is SGHAT and CDR2 FQNNGV. The V and J ends lost 1 base and 4 bases respectively, with 10 bases between them. The CDR3 is made up of 14 amino acids. In nucleotides, the CDR3 is TGTGCCAGCAGCTTAGTCCAGGTCGTAGAGACCCAGTACTTC. This codes for CASSLVQVVETQYF.

CDR3 amino acids: CASSYEGLQETQYF. In nucleotides, the CDR3 is TGTGCCAGCAGTTACGAGGGACTCCAAGAGACCCAGTACTTC. V is TRBV6-5 and J is TRBJ2-5; tentatively, D is TRBD2 (6 bases). Germline CDR1 MNHEY, CDR2 SVGAGI. The V end was cut by 2 bases, the J end by 1 base, with 8 bases between. CDR3 length: 14 amino acids.

The genes are TRBV27 and TRBJ1-3; 11 positions match TRBD1. The CDR3 totals 16 residues. Per the germline V gene, CDR1 is MNHEY and CDR2 is SMNVEV (reference sequence). V dropped 6 bases and J dropped 0; count of bases not matched to a gene: 4. CDR3 loop: CASSRGTGGSGNTIYF. CDR3 nucleotide sequence: TGTGCCAGCAGCCGGGGGACAGGGGGCTCTGGAAACACCATATATTTT.

The chain carries TRBV6-4 and TRBJ2-3, with unresolved D. The CDR3 runs 14 residues. V was pared by 2 bases and J by 9 bases, with 15 bases between. The germline gives CDR1 MRHNA, CDR2 SNTAGT. The CDR3 protein is CASSDPTPGSTQYF. In nucleotides, the CDR3 is TGTGCCAGCAGTGACCCTACTCCGGGCTCAACGCAGTATTTT.

The gene calls are TRBV29-1 and TRBJ2-3, with D unresolved. The CDR3 extends over 12 amino acids. Trimming removed 8 bases at V and 5 bases at J, with 14 bases between. CDR1 and CDR2 from the germline V gene are SQVTM and ANQGSEA. This CDR3 reads CSLLGNGDTQYF. CDR3 nucleotides: TGCAGCCTACTGGGCAACGGAGATACGCAGTATTTT.

The chain recombines TRBV5-1 with TRBJ2-1; D might be TRBD1 or TRBD2, each matching 5 bases. CDR3 size: 16 residues. Germline V lookup: CDR1 SGHRS, CDR2 YFSETQ. V was clipped by 3 bases and J by 6 bases, with 19 bases between them. The CDR3 bases are TGCGCCAGCAGCTCTTGGTCCCTCACGAGGGGCAATGAGCAGTTCTTC. This gives the protein CASSSWSLTRGNEQFF.

V gene TRBV5-1 combines with J gene TRBJ2-6, with D perhaps matching TRBD2 (5 bases). Trimming pared 0 bases from V and 2 bases from J, leaving 6 bases between. There are 15 residues in the CDR3. Germline V gene data show CDR1 as SGHRS and CDR2 as YFSETQ. CDR3: CASSLDGTGANVLTF. CDR3 bases: TGCGCCAGCAGCTTGGACGGGACTGGGGCCAACGTCCTGACTTTC.

The chain employs TRBV15 and TRBJ2-7; D ambiguous. The V end lost 0 bases, the J end lost 6 bases, and 15 bases lay between the germline ends. The length of the CDR3 is 15 residues. Per the germline V gene, CDR1 is LNHNV and CDR2 is YYDKDF (reference sequence). The CDR3 DNA sequence: TGTGCCACCAGCAGAGATTCAGGCGTATCCGGCGAGCAGTACTTC. Protein product: CATSRDSGVSGEQYF.

CDR3 bases: TGTGCCAGCAGCAGCACTACAGGGGGCACTGAAGCTTTCTTT. As protein: CASSSTTGGTEAFF. V and J are TRBV27 and TRBJ1-1; the match to TRBD1 covers 8 bases. V was pared by 6 bases and J by 4 bases, with 7 bases of the junction left unmatched. Germline V gene data show CDR1 as MNHEY and CDR2 as SMNVEV (reference sequence). This CDR3 has 14 amino acids.

This rearrangement joins TRBV10-1 to TRBJ2-1, with 10 bases aligning to TRBD2. CDR1 and CDR2 from the germline V gene are WNHNN and SYGVQD (reference sequence). Trimming took 2 bases from V and 6 from J; bases not matched to a gene: 10. The CDR3 contains 17 residues. The CDR3 is CASSERSSGSRGNEQFF. CDR3 in DNA: TGCGCCAGCAGTGAGAGGTCTAGCGGGAGTCGCGGCAATGAGCAGTTCTTC.

V usage is TRBV11-2 and J usage is TRBJ2-5; 12 nucleotides align to TRBD2. The CDR3 runs to 16 residues. CDR1 SGHAT and CDR2 FQNNGV come from the germline V gene. The junction had 6 bases not matched to a gene; V was cut back by 5 bases and J by 2 bases. CDR3 loop: CASSQVGTSGQETQYF. CDR3 nucleotide sequence: TGTGCCAGCAGCCAGGTTGGGACTAGCGGGCAAGAGACCCAGTACTTC.

In this sample, this clone turned up a few times. V gene TRBV10-3 combines with J gene TRBJ1-4, with D perhaps matching TRBD1 (5 bases). Germline CDR1 reads ENHRY; CDR2 reads SYGVKD. The CDR3 spans 13 residues. Trimming took off 8 bases at V and 10 bases at J, with 17 bases between the two ends. The chain's CDR3 is CAIGRDPGGKLFF. The CDR3 bases are TGTGCCATCGGTAGGGACCCTGGTGGAAAACTGTTTTTT.

In its sample, this clone was seen once. Other DNA sequences of this sample code for an identical CDR3. The chain couples TRBV21-1 to TRBJ2-2. TRBV21-1 is a known pseudogene. The CDR3 consists of 16 residues. As DNA, the CDR3 is TGTGCCAGCAGCAAAAAGGGTAAGCCGAACACCGGGGAGCTGTTTTTT. Residues: CASSKKGKPNTGELFF.

CDR3 sequence: CATLAGRRETQYF. The CDR3 DNA sequence: TGTGCCACATTAGCGGGAAGGAGAGAGACCCAGTACTTC. The V gene is TRBV7-9, the J gene TRBJ2-5; 8 bases match TRBD2. The V segment lost 10 bases and the J segment 4 bases; nucleotides outside the gene matches: 8. The length of the CDR3 is 13 residues. Germline CDR1 and CDR2: SEHNR and FQNEAQ (reference sequence).

The rearrangement joins TRBV29-1 to TRBJ2-7; 9 nucleotides line up with TRBD1. V was pared by 5 bases and J by 5 bases, with 7 bases of the junction left unmatched. The CDR3 contains 13 residues. In germline, CDR1 is SQVTM, CDR2 ANQGSEA. Here the CDR3 DNA reads TGCAGCGTTCAACAGGGGGCGCCGGACGAGCAGTACTTC. It translates to CSVQQGAPDEQYF.

The rearrangement joins TRBV6-1 to TRBJ2-7; 12 nucleotides align to TRBD1. This CDR3 has 14 residues. Losses at the gene ends were 4 bases for V and 4 bases for J; bases not matched to a gene: 2. Looked up from germline, CDR1 is MNHNS and CDR2 is SASEGT. The CDR3 DNA reads TGTGCCAGCAGTGTGGGACAGGGGGCTTACGAGCAGTACTTC. Its translation: CASSVGQGAYEQYF.

The rearrangement uses TRBV28 and TRBJ1-5, with D hard to call. The germline gives CDR1 MDHEN, CDR2 SYDVKM. Trimming stripped 8 bases from V and 0 bases from J, with 8 bases between. The CDR3 runs 13 residues. CDR3 sequence (DNA): TGTGCCAGCGAGACCCATAGCAATCAGCCCCAGCATTTT. This encodes CASETHSNQPQHF.

With regard to this clone: Other DNA sequences in the same sample also yield this CDR3. The chain couples TRBV5-6 to TRBJ2-5; unclear D gene. CDR1 and CDR2 from the germline V gene are SGHDT and YYEEEE. The CDR3 contains 13 residues. V lost 2 bases, J lost 0 bases, and 5 bases lay in between. DNA of the CDR3: TGTGCCAGCAGCTTACGGGACCAAGAGACCCAGTACTTC. This codes for CASSLRDQETQYF.

The CDR3 DNA reads as TGTGCCAGCAGTTCCCAGGCCCCGCGGGGCACCGGGGAGCTGTTTTTT. It encodes CASSSQAPRGTGELFF. The chain carries TRBV6-5 and TRBJ2-2, with a weak D call TRBD2 (6 bases). V was trimmed by 4 bases and J by 4 bases, leaving 16 bases between them. The CDR3 loop spans 16 amino acids. Germline CDR1 reads MNHEY; CDR2 reads SVGAGI.

The chain combines TRBV5-1 with TRBJ2-1; 9 bases map to TRBD2. Germline lookup yields CDR1 SGHRS and CDR2 YFSETQ. Trimming took 0 bases from V and 6 from J; bases not matched to a gene: 10. CDR3 length: 17 amino acids. The CDR3: CASSLGIAGVGLNEQFF. CDR3 nucleotides: TGCGCCAGCAGCTTGGGGATAGCGGGAGTTGGACTCAATGAGCAGTTCTTC.

The V and J genes are TRBV19 and TRBJ1-4; possibly TRBD1 for D (6 bases). Trimming removed 4 bases from V and 7 bases from J, with 22 bases in between. CDR3 size: 17 residues. Germline V lookup: CDR1 LNHDA, CDR2 SQIVND (reference sequence). The CDR3, as DNA: TGTGCCAGTAGTAGGGGGCGAACGGTTAGCCGAGGTGAAAAACTGTTTTTT. Its protein is CASSRGRTVSRGEKLFF.

This clone is a singleton in its sample. The chain joins TRBV15 to TRBJ1-2, with 8 positions matching TRBD1. The CDR3 runs 15 residues. After removal of 0 bases from V and 6 bases from J, the junction contained 6 bases not matched to a gene. Germline V gives CDR1 LNHNV, CDR2 YYDKDF (reference sequence). CDR3 in amino acids: CATSRDGQGVDGYTF. DNA of the CDR3: TGTGCCACCAGCAGAGATGGACAGGGCGTTGATGGCTACACCTTC.

The chain joins TRBV7-2 to TRBJ2-2; 8 bases map to TRBD2. Losses at the gene ends were 5 bases for V and 5 bases for J; bases not matched to a gene: 7. The germline V gene has CDR1 SGHTA and CDR2 FQGNSA. The CDR3 totals 15 residues. The chain's CDR3 is CASSIPSGGTGELFF. CDR3 DNA sequence: TGTGCCAGCAGCATACCAAGCGGGGGAACCGGGGAGCTGTTTTTT. Using reference TRBV7-2 and TRBJ2-2 for the parts outside the CDR3, the full variable domain is GAGVSQSPSNKVTEKGKDVELRCDPISGHTALYWYRQSLGQGLEFLIYFQGNSAPDKSGLPSDRFSAERTGGSVSTLTIQRTQQEDSAVYLCASSIPSGGTGELFFGEGSRLTVL.

The chain joins TRBV18 to TRBJ1-5, with D unclear. The CDR3 covers 16 residues. Germline V gene lookup returns CDR1 KGHSH and CDR2 LQKENI. Trimming shortened V by 2 bases and J by 0 bases, and 11 bases separated the two germline ends. The DNA of the CDR3 is TGTGCCAGCTCACCAACGGGTTCGGGTAGCAATCAGCCCCAGCATTTT. Translated, it gives CASSPTGSGSNQPQHF.

The table lists this clone with a few counts. The J gene is TRBJ1-1, the V gene TRBV30; D not resolved. CDR3 length: 12 residues. Germline CDR1 is GTSNPN and CDR2 is SVGIG (reference sequence). V was shortened by 4 bases and J by 3 bases, with 9 bases between the two germline ends. CDR3 region: CAWIGRDTEAFF. Here the CDR3 DNA reads TGTGCCTGGATTGGAAGGGACACTGAAGCTTTCTTT.

The chain combines TRBV7-6 with TRBJ2-7; D might be TRBD2 (5 bases). CDR1 is SGHVS, CDR2 FNYEAQ, per germline. The ends were cut back, 3 bases at V and 2 bases at J, with 8 bases in the middle. The CDR3 length is 13 residues. In nucleotides, the CDR3 is TGTGCCAGCAGCTTTCAGGAGGCCTACGAGCAGTACTTC. It translates to CASSFQEAYEQYF.

The rearrangement joins TRBV4-1 to TRBJ2-1; D might be TRBD1 or TRBD2, each matching 5 bases. The V gene lost 0 bases and the J gene lost 0 bases, with 9 bases spanning the gap. CDR3 size: 16 residues. Germline V gene lookup returns CDR1 MGHRA and CDR2 YSYEKL. The CDR3 loop is CASSQDTGHSYNEQFF. CDR3 nucleotide sequence: TGCGCCAGCAGCCAAGATACGGGGCACTCCTACAATGAGCAGTTCTTC.

The chain couples TRBV5-4 to TRBJ1-3; D is uncertain. This CDR3 has 16 residues. The V and J ends lost 4 bases and 4 bases respectively, with 18 bases between them. The germline gives CDR1 SGHNT, CDR2 YYREEE (reference sequence). As DNA, the CDR3 is TGTGCCAGCAGCCCGTCGTCAGGTGAGAGAGGAAACACCATATATTTT. Translating it yields CASSPSSGERGNTIYF.